The T cell receptor beta chain under discussion was sequenced for a study of persistence of HIV-infected CD4 T cells (dated by TCRdb to about 2020). For the wider study: CMV- and HIV-1 Gag-responding CD4+ T cells were isolated from ART-treated individuals so that antigen-driven clonal expansion of HIV-1-infected cells could be examined. The median time the participants had spent on suppressive ART was roughly eight years. Peripheral blood samples of up to about 200 mL were collected at multiple time points, except for a couple of participants, who underwent leukapheresis at a single time point. TCRbeta sequencing assessed the clonality of all cells in each sorted population, while proviral sequencing assessed the clonality of infected cells. The TCR cluster analysis across participants included about eight participants for CMV and roughly seven participants for Gag. The paper as a whole reports these results and caveats: Significantly lower TCRbeta richness was observed in CMV- and Gag-responding cells than in anti-CD3/anti-CD28-responding cells, and higher oligoclonality was observed in CMV-responding cells than in CD3/CD28-stimulated and Gag-responding cells. Within the same sorted populations, how oligoclonal the TCRs were correlated with how oligoclonal the proviruses were. Antigen-responding cells were enriched for degenerate expanded CDR3beta sequences, which suggests convergent selection of CD4+ responses to CMV and Gag. Few individuals were included in the study, and only a limited range of antigens was tested. Bulk TCR analyses could not be limited to the rare CMV-responding cells that actually contained HIV-1 proviruses.

With regard to this clone: The target of this receptor is not known. It has no much larger one-base neighbor in the sample; base qualities were not kept.

TCRbeta repertoires were sequenced from genomic DNA with the immunoSEQ hsTCRB assay version 4 in survey mode. For TCRbeta sequencing, genomic DNA was diluted to 10 ng/uL, and up to 1 ug was used per sample. The study's own analysis went as follows. TCRbeta data were analyzed in ImmunoSeq Analyzer 3.0, with diversity computed on productive nucleotide rearrangements. Using the Immunarch R package, the improved Chao index served to estimate lower-bound TCR diversity and the Gini coefficient served to estimate clonality. Different nucleotide rearrangements encoding the same CDR3beta amino acid sequence were treated as distinct clonotypes. Differential abundance analysis identified TCRbeta sequences significantly enriched in antigen-responding cells relative to anti-CD3/anti-CD28-activated cells. TCRs were clustered by predicted peptide-MHC specificity with GLIPH2, both within individual participants and across merged participant data sets. TCRdb holds this immuneACCESS table with in-frame rearrangements only. Some clones are missing; in checked studies, unresolved V genes explain under half, and the rest has no known cause. V and J calls and clone size are as listed in that table; D and trimming were resolved from the DNA. Within this sample are 37,000 or so clones, with about 85% of them counted one time only. The ten largest clonotypes hold roughly 1.7% of the sample.

In the paper's terms, the treatment or condition label means: suppressive antiretroviral therapy. Cells were stimulated with lysates of CMV-infected fibroblasts at roughly 9.2 ug/mL. Nonresponding CD40L-negative CD69-negative CD45RO-high memory CD4+ T cells were sorted as memory populations depleted of antigen-responding cells. Participants were HIV-1-infected adults who started suppressive ART during chronic infection. For at least 4 years, the participants' plasma HIV-1 RNA had been undetectable, below 50 copies/mL. To be included, a participant needed positive CMV serology and a CD4+ T cell count above 400 cells/uL. Before stimulation, PBMCs were isolated using density centrifugation and depleted of CD8+ T cells. Stimulation of CD8-depleted PBMCs was carried out for approximately 17 hours with anti-CD28/CD49d costimulation, CD40-blocking antibody and enfuvirtide, to prevent new infections. Sorting was done on either a Beckman Coulter MoFlo Legacy or an XDP sorter, and propidium iodide was used to exclude dead cells. The QIAamp DNA Mini Kit was used for genomic DNA extraction from samples above one million cells, and the Quick-DNA Microprep Kit was used otherwise.

From the cysteine through the phenylalanine, the CDR3 covers 14 amino acids. The sequence is cut down to CDR3 DNA, 42 bases in frame from base 1. Per the germline V gene, SNHLY is the CDR1 and FYNNEI is the CDR2. The junction shows trimming of 5 bases on V and 0 bases on J, plus 11 bases between the germline ends. The sequencing here drew on CD4+ T cells sorted from PBMCs after approximately 19-hour stimulation, taken from a patient who received antiretroviral therapy. Interpreted using the paper, the cell subset or site label stands for: CD40L-CD69- CD45RO-high memory CD4 T cells not responding to CMV lysate. This chain joins TRBV2 to TRBJ2-7, with a weak D call of TRBD2 (5 bases match). The sequence derives from an adult man with HIV who was CMV-seropositive. At the DNA level, the sequence is TGTGCCAGCAGTCGGACTCTCAGCTCCTACGAGCAGTACTTC. Translated, it gives CASSRTLSSYEQYF.